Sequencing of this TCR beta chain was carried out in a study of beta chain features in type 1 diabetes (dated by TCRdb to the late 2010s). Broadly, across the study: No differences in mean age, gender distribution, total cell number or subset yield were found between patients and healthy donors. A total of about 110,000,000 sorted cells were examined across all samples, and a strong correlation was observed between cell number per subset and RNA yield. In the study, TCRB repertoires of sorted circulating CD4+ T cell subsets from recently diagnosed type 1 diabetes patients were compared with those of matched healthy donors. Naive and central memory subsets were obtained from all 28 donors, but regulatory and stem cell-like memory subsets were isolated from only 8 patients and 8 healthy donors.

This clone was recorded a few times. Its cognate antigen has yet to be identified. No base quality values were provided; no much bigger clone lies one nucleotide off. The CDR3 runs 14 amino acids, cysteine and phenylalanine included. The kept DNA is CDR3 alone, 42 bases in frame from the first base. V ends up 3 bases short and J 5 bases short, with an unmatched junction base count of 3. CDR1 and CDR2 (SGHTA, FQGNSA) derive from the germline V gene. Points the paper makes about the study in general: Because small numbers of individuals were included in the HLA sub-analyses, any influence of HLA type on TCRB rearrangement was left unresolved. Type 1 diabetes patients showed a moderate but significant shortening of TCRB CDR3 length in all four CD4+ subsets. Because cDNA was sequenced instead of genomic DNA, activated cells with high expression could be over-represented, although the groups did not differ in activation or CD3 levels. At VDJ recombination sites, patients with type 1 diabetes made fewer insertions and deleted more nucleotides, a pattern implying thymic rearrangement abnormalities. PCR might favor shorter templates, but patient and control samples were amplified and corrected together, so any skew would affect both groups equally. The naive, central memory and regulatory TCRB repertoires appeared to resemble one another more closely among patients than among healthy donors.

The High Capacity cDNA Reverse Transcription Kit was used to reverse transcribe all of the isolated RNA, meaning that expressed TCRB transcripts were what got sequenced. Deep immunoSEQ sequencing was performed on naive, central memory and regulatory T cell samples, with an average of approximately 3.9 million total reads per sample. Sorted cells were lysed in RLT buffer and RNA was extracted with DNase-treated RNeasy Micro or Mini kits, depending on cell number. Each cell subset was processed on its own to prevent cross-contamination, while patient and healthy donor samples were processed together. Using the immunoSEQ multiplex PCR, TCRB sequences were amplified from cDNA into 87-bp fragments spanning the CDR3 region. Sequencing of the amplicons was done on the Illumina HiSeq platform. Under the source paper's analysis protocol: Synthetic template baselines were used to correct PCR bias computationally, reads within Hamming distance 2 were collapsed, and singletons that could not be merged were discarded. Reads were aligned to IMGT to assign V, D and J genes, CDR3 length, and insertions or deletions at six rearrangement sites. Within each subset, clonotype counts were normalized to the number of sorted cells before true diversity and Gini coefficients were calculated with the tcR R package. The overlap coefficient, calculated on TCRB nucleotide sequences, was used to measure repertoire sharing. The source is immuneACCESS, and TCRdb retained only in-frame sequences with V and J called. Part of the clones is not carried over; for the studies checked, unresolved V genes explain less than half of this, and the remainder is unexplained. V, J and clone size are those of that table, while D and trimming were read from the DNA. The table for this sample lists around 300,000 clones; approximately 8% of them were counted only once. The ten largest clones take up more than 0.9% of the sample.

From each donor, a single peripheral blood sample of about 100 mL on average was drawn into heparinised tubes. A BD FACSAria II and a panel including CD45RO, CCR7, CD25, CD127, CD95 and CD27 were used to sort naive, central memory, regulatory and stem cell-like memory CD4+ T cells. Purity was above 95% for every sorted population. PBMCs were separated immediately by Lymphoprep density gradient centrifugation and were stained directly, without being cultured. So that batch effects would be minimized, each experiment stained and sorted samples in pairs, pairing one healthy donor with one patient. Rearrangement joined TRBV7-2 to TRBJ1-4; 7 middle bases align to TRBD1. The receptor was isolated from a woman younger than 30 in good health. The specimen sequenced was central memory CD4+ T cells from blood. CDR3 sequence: CASSFQTGNEKLFF. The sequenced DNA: TGTGCCAGCAGCTTCCAGACAGGGAATGAAAAACTGTTTTTT.